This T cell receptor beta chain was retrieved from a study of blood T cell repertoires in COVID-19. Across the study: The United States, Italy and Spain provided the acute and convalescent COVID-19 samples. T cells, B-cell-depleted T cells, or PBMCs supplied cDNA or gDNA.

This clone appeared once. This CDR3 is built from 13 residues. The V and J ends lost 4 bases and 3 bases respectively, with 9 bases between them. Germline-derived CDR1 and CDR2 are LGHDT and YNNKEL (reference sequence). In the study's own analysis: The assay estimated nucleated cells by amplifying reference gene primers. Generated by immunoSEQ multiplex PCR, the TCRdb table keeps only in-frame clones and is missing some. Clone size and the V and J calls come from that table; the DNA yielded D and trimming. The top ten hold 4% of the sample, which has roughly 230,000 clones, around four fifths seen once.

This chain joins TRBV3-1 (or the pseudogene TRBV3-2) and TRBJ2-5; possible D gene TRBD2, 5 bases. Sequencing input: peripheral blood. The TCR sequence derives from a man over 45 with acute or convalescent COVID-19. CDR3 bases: TGTGCCAGCAGCCTAGCGAGTGAAGAGACCCAGTACTTC. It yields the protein CASSLASEETQYF.